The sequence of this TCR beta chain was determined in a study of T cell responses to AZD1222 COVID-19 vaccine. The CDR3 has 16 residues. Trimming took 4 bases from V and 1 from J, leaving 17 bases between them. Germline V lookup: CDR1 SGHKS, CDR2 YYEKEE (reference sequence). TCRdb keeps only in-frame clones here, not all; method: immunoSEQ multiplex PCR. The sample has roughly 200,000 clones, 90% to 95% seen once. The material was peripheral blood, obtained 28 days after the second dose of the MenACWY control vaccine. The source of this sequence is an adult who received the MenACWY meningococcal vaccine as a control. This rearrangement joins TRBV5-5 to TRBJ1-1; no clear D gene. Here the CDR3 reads CASSNRSGGRNTEAFF. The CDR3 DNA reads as TGTGCCAGCAGCAATAGGTCGGGAGGAAGGAACACTGAAGCTTTCTTT.